These 32 T cell receptor beta chains were sequenced from one sample in a study of PD-1 blockade in classical Hodgkin lymphoma. Only in-frame clones appear in the TCRdb table, and some are missing; sequencing was by immunoSEQ multiplex PCR. The repertoire holds under 20,000 clones, with less than 85% as singletons. The time point denotes: cycle 4 day 1 (C4D1), after six to seven weeks of nivolumab. Each patient's relapse followed autologous stem cell transplantation, and brentuximab vedotin exposure varied. The source material was peripheral blood mononuclear cells (PBMCs), sampled before the fourth cycle of nivolumab. These TCRs come from a human donor with classical Hodgkin lymphoma.

This sequence joins TRBV5-1 and TRBJ2-1; D unclear. There are 13 residues in the CDR3. Trimming cost V 0 bases and J 4 bases, with 5 bases left between them. CDR1 SGHRS and CDR2 YFSETQ come from the germline V gene. CDR3 in amino acids: CASSLGGYNEQFF. CDR3 coding DNA: TGCGCCAGCAGCTTGGGGGGATACAATGAGCAGTTCTTC.

J is TRBJ1-1 and V is TRBV7-8; D is undetermined. Per germline, CDR1 SGHVS and CDR2 FQNEAQ. This CDR3 is 15 amino acids long. V lost 3 bases to trimming and J lost 3 bases, with 14 bases between them. CDR3: CASSLDGETYTEAFF. The DNA for the CDR3 is TGTGCCAGCAGCTTGGACGGAGAGACGTACACTGAAGCTTTCTTT.

The chain recombines TRBV29-1 with TRBJ1-4; D remains unclear. Germline CDR1 and CDR2: SQVTM and ANQGSEA. The CDR3 is 14 amino acids. Trimming stripped 1 base from V and 0 bases from J, with 6 bases between. This CDR3 reads CSVEGTSTNEKLFF. The CDR3 region has the DNA TGCAGCGTTGAAGGCACCTCAACTAATGAAAAACTGTTTTTT. The entire variable domain, with the rest obtained from reference TRBV29-1 and TRBJ1-4, is as follows: SAVISQKPSRDICQRGTSLTIQCQVDSQVTMMFWYRQQPGQSLTLIATANQGSEATYESGFVIDKFPISRPNLTFSTLTVSNMSPEDSSIYLCSVEGTSTNEKLFFGSGTQLSVL.

The V and J genes are TRBV15 and TRBJ1-1; D is unresolved. Germline loops: CDR1 LNHNV, CDR2 YYDKDF (reference sequence). Trimming removed 5 bases at V and 3 bases at J, with 7 bases between. The length of the CDR3 is 12 residues. CDR3 nucleotide sequence: TGTGCCACCAGCGTTGGTTACACTGAAGCTTTCTTT. This sequence encodes CATSVGYTEAFF.

The J gene is TRBJ2-1, the V gene TRBV11-2; a weak D match, TRBD2 (5 bases). This CDR3 spans 16 amino acids. Germline lookup yields CDR1 SGHAT and CDR2 FQNNGV. V was cut by 2 bases and J by 7 bases, with 18 bases left in between. The CDR3 coding sequence is TGTGCCAGCAGCTTAATTATGACGGGTCGAGGGAATGAGCAGTTCTTC. It encodes CASSLIMTGRGNEQFF.

CDR3 bases: TGTGCCAGCAGCCACCAAGGGTCAGGACAGGGCTACACCTTC. It encodes CASSHQGSGQGYTF. The chain links TRBV11-3 to TRBJ1-2, with a weak D call TRBD1 (6 bases). The germline V and J ends were trimmed by 5 bases and 8 bases, with 18 bases remaining between them. The CDR3 covers 14 residues. CDR1 is SGHNT, CDR2 YENEEA, per germline.

The chain couples TRBV19 to TRBJ1-4; no reliable D call. Germline-derived CDR1 and CDR2 are LNHDA and SQIVND (reference sequence). This CDR3 spans 15 amino acids. Trimming cost V 5 bases and J 5 bases, with 15 bases left between them. Written as DNA, the CDR3 is TGTGCCAGTAGTTCTCCCCGGGAGCAAAATGAAAAACTGTTTTTT. Translated: CASSSPREQNEKLFF.

The chain carries TRBV27 and TRBJ1-4, with TRBD1 matching 8 bases. The CDR3 covers 11 residues. Germline CDR1 MNHEY, CDR2 SMNVEV (reference sequence). With 10 bases clipped from V and 11 bases from J, the junction kept 6 bases outside the gene matches. The CDR3 here is CATSDRGKLFF. The CDR3 nucleotides read TGTGCCACCTCTGACAGGGGTAAACTGTTTTTT.

The rearrangement uses TRBV29-1 and TRBJ2-3, with 12 bases matching TRBD2. The CDR3 extends over 15 amino acids. CDR1 is SQVTM, CDR2 ANQGSEA, per germline. V trimming: 7 bases; J trimming: 0 bases; junction bases outside the gene matches: 5. The CDR3 loop is CSGLGTSGSTDTQYF. In DNA form, the CDR3 reads TGCAGCGGATTAGGGACTAGCGGGAGCACAGATACGCAGTATTTT.

The chain links TRBV15 to TRBJ2-3, with no clear D. The CDR3 sequence is 12 residues long. V was cut by 0 bases and J by 4 bases, with 2 bases left in between. The germline gives CDR1 LNHNV, CDR2 YYDKDF (reference sequence). CDR3 bases: TGTGCCACCAGCAGAGACGCAGATACGCAGTATTTT. Its translation: CATSRDADTQYF.

This chain uses TRBV9 with TRBJ2-7; 9 bases are a match to TRBD1. The CDR3 length is 16 residues. The V gene's germline CDR1 is SGDLS and CDR2 YYNGEE. V was pared by 3 bases and J by 3 bases, with 10 bases of the junction left unmatched. The CDR3 coding sequence is TGTGCCAGCAGCGAAGCGGACAGGGGAAGGGTCTACGAGCAGTACTTC. Residues: CASSEADRGRVYEQYF. Based on the CDR3 plus reference TRBV9 and TRBJ2-7, the full variable domain is DSGVTQTPKHLITATGQRVTLRCSPRSGDLSVYWYQQSLDQGLQFLIQYYNGEERAKGNILERFSAQQFPDLHSELNLSSLELGDSALYFCASSEADRGRVYEQYFGPGTRLTVT.

V usage is TRBV19 and J usage is TRBJ1-4, with 7 positions matching TRBD1. The ends lost 5 bases at V and 7 bases at J; junction bases unmatched: 7. The V gene's germline CDR1 is LNHDA and CDR2 SQIVND (reference sequence). This CDR3 region has 14 residues. The CDR3 sequence: CASSGDSLGEKLFF. CDR3 coding DNA: TGTGCCAGTAGTGGGGACAGCCTGGGTGAAAAACTGTTTTTT.

The rearrangement links TRBV5-6 to TRBJ2-3, with 8 bases identical to TRBD2. This CDR3 has 15 residues. Germline CDR1 SGHDT, CDR2 YYEEEE. J lost 8 bases, V lost 6 bases, and 14 bases had no gene match. The CDR3 nucleotides read TGTGCCAGCACCCGTAACGGGGGGGTACTGGGTACGCAGTATTTT. Its translation: CASTRNGGVLGTQYF.

A remark on this clone: Other DNA sequences of this sample code for an identical CDR3. The V gene is TRBV27, the J gene TRBJ2-2, with D hard to call. Per the germline V gene, CDR1 is MNHEY and CDR2 is SMNVEV (reference sequence). The V end lost 3 bases, the J end lost 5 bases, and 4 bases lay between the germline ends. The length of the CDR3 is 12 residues. The CDR3 DNA reads TGTGCCAGCAGTTTTTCTACCGGGGAGCTGTTTTTT. Its translation is CASSFSTGELFF.

The chain combines TRBV4-3 with TRBJ2-3; D possibly corresponds to TRBD1 (5 bases). Trimming removed 1 base at V and 2 bases at J, with 7 bases between. Germline V lookup: CDR1 LGHNA, CDR2 YSLEER. The CDR3 contains 14 residues. The CDR3 reads CASSQGGTTDTQYF. The CDR3 coding sequence is TGCGCCAGCAGCCAAGGGGGCACCACAGATACGCAGTATTTT.

The V call is TRBV10-2, the J call TRBJ2-7; 9 bases align to TRBD1. The CDR3 has 17 residues. V shed 3 bases, J shed 2 bases, and the junction held 11 bases outside the gene matches. CDR1 and CDR2 (germline): WSHSY, SAAADI. The CDR3 spells CASSELWDRVSPYEQYF. CDR3 sequence (DNA): TGCGCCAGCAGTGAATTATGGGACAGGGTTTCCCCCTACGAGCAGTACTTC.

This chain joins TRBV5-1 and TRBJ2-1; 7 nucleotides agree with TRBD2. Germline CDR1 reads SGHRS; CDR2 reads YFSETQ. The trim removed 0 bases at V and 13 bases at J, leaving 4 bases unmatched. The CDR3 covers 12 residues. CDR3 bases: TGCGCCAGCAGCTTGGGTGGGACTACACAGTTCTTC. Its protein product is CASSLGGTTQFF.

This rearrangement joins TRBV15 to TRBJ1-1; the D gene is possibly TRBD1 (5 bases). The CDR3 is 12 residues long. Trimming cost V 3 bases and J 7 bases, with 9 bases left between them. CDR1 and CDR2 (germline): LNHNV, YYDKDF (reference sequence). In DNA form, the CDR3 reads TGTGCCACCAGCAGCGGGGGGAATGAAGCTTTCTTT. Encoded protein: CATSSGGNEAFF.

V usage is TRBV19 and J usage is TRBJ2-1; possibly TRBD1 for D (6 bases). Trimming stripped 5 bases from V and 2 bases from J, with 10 bases between. The CDR3 is made up of 14 amino acids. Germline lookup yields CDR1 LNHDA and CDR2 SQIVND (reference sequence). The CDR3, as DNA: TGTGCCAGTAGTGGGGGACACCCCTACAATGAGCAGTTCTTC. Amino acid sequence: CASSGGHPYNEQFF.

The V call is TRBV4-3, the J call TRBJ2-3; possible D gene TRBD2, 6 bases. Deletions cut 3 bases from V and 10 bases from J, with 20 bases between. Germline-derived CDR1 and CDR2 are LGHNA and YSLEER. This CDR3 is 15 amino acids long. The CDR3 DNA is TGCGCCAGCAGCCAGGACGGGAGTAGGGGCCTCGCGCAGTATTTT. Its translation: CASSQDGSRGLAQYF.

The gene calls are TRBV5-6 and TRBJ2-7; D might be TRBD1 or TRBD2, each matching 5 bases. The length of the CDR3 is 14 residues. Germline lookup yields CDR1 SGHDT and CDR2 YYEEEE. Trimming removed 2 bases at V and 6 bases at J, with 15 bases between. In DNA form, the CDR3 reads TGTGCCAGCAGCTTAACCGGGACCGCTGCCGAGCAGTACTTC. Amino acid sequence: CASSLTGTAAEQYF.

The CDR3 region is CATRVLDYTGELFF. CDR3 nucleotide sequence: TGTGCCACCAGGGTACTTGACTACACCGGGGAGCTGTTTTTT. The chain uses TRBV15 and TRBJ2-2; no clear D. The V end lost 6 bases, the J end lost 3 bases, and 11 bases lay between the germline ends. CDR1 is LNHNV, CDR2 YYDKDF, per germline (reference sequence). The CDR3 spans 14 residues.

This clone was counted only a few times. V usage is TRBV6-5 and J usage is TRBJ1-5; D is unclear. The CDR3 totals 13 residues. Looked up from germline, CDR1 is MNHEY and CDR2 is SVGAGI. V lost 2 bases and J lost 5, with 7 bases in between. DNA of the CDR3: TGTGCCAGCAGTTACGAGATGGATCAGCCCCAGCATTTT. Amino acid sequence: CASSYEMDQPQHF.

This clone has only a few counts. This chain connects TRBV6-6 to TRBJ1-5; D ambiguous. The CDR3 is 13 residues long. Germline V gene data show CDR1 as MNHNY and CDR2 as SVGAGI (reference sequence). With 6 bases removed from V and 4 bases from J, the gap between germline ends came to 10 bases. The CDR3 DNA reads as TGTGCCAGCAGACTCGACTGGAATCAGCCCCAGCATTTT. Its protein is CASRLDWNQPQHF.

About this clone: The sample contains more than one DNA sequence encoding this CDR3. This chain links TRBV5-1 with TRBJ2-5; 9 bases map to TRBD2. CDR3 size: 15 residues. Trimming took 2 bases from V and 4 from J; bases not matched to a gene: 6. CDR1 SGHRS and CDR2 YFSETQ come from the germline V gene. This CDR3 reads CASSLSGGPGETQYF. The CDR3 DNA is TGCGCCAGCAGCTTAAGCGGGGGGCCAGGAGAGACCCAGTACTTC.

This chain connects TRBV10-3 to TRBJ2-3; possible D gene TRBD1, 6 bases. Germline CDR1 reads ENHRY; CDR2 reads SYGVKD. The CDR3 loop spans 13 amino acids. V lost 11 bases and J lost 2, with 14 bases in between. CDR3 loop: CAVIGDNTDTQYF. The CDR3 DNA follows: TGTGCCGTTATAGGGGACAACACAGATACGCAGTATTTT.

V usage is TRBV13 and J usage is TRBJ2-3; no definite D call. This CDR3 has 16 residues. V shed 4 bases and J shed 1 base, with 15 bases lying between them. Germline V CDR1 and CDR2: PRHDT, FYEKMQ (reference sequence). The CDR3 here is CASSSIDPWGTDTQYF. As DNA, the CDR3 is TGTGCCAGCAGCTCGATCGACCCCTGGGGCACAGATACGCAGTATTTT.

This clone was recorded only once. This chain connects TRBV19 to TRBJ1-1; D unresolved. Per the germline V gene, CDR1 is LNHDA and CDR2 is SQIVND (reference sequence). Between the trimmed V and J ends, which lost 4 bases and 3 bases, there was a span of 12 bases. This CDR3 is built from 14 residues. CDR3 sequence reads: CASSKVDLDTEAFF. Written as DNA, the CDR3 is TGTGCCAGTAGTAAGGTGGATTTGGACACTGAAGCTTTCTTT.

The chain joins TRBV30 to TRBJ2-2; TRBD2 is a possible D gene (5 bases). This CDR3 is built from 12 residues. The ends were cut back, 0 bases at V and 7 bases at J, with 6 bases in the middle. Germline V lookup: CDR1 GTSNPN, CDR2 SVGIG (reference sequence). CDR3 coding DNA: TGTGCCTGGAGTGTACGGGGCGGGGAGCTGTTTTTT. Translating it yields CAWSVRGGELFF.

The chain recombines TRBV5-8 with TRBJ2-7; the D is unclear. V lost 2 bases to trimming and J lost 6 bases, with 15 bases between them. The CDR3 is made up of 14 amino acids. CDR1 and CDR2 from the germline V gene are SGHTS and YDEGEE. The CDR3 coding sequence is TGTGCCAGCAGCTTTGGGGTCCTACTACGCGAGCAGTACTTC. This encodes CASSFGVLLREQYF.

The CDR3: CASSPLTGYGAFF. The CDR3 DNA reads as TGCGCCAGCAGCCCTTTAACAGGGTACGGCGCTTTCTTT. The genes are TRBV5-1 and TRBJ1-1; weak D call: TRBD1 (6 bases). The CDR3 loop spans 13 amino acids. Trimming took 4 bases from V and 11 from J, leaving 18 bases between them. Germline assignment: CDR1 SGHRS and CDR2 YFSETQ.

This clone was observed a handful of times. The chain uses TRBV11-2 and TRBJ2-3; 8 nucleotides agree with TRBD2. This CDR3 comprises 15 residues. In germline, CDR1 is SGHAT, CDR2 FQNNGV. Trimming cost V 5 bases and J 3 bases; bases outside gene matches: 7. CDR3 residues: CASSSWRGETDTQYF. CDR3 sequence (DNA): TGTGCCAGCAGCAGCTGGCGGGGGGAGACAGATACGCAGTATTTT.